Each of the 21 T cell receptor beta chains below was sequenced from the same sample in a study of T-cell reconstitution after alpha-beta-depleted transplantation in children. Unique molecular identifiers were incorporated into the prepared TCRbeta library. From the PCR reads, TCRdb called clonotypes with MiXCR, one entry per CDR3 protein. This table holds some 350,000 distinct CDR3 sequences, approximately 10% found once. Material: PBMCs from the stem cell graft donor, obtained from the stem cell graft. The receptor set was obtained from a human donor who donated a stem cell graft to a child with acute lymphoblastic leukemia.

This clonotype was seen more than once but under ten times. The gene calls are TRBV29-1 and TRBJ2-1; 10 nucleotides align to TRBD2. The CDR3 runs to 15 residues. Losses at the gene ends were 3 bases for V and 3 bases for J; bases not matched to a gene: 5. Germline lookup yields CDR1 SQVTM and CDR2 ANQGSEA. The CDR3 spells CSVDPSGRDYNEQFF. Here the CDR3 DNA reads TGCAGCGTTGACCCAAGCGGGAGGGACTACAATGAGCAGTTCTTC.

This clonotype showed up just a few times. The chain joins TRBV11-2 to TRBJ2-7; D is unresolved. This CDR3 is built from 14 residues. The V gene's germline CDR1 is SGHAT and CDR2 FQNNGV. The V and J ends lost 5 bases and 2 bases respectively, with 13 bases between them. CDR3 sequence: CASSPIQRAYEQYF. CDR3 nucleotide sequence: TGTGCCAGCAGCCCTATCCAAAGGGCCTACGAGCAGTACTTC. The whole variable domain, remainder taken from reference TRBV11-2 and TRBJ2-7, is EAGVAQSPRYKIIEKRQSVAFWCNPISGHATLYWYQQILGQGPKLLIQFQNNGVVDDSQLPKDRFSAERLKGVDSTLKIQPAKLEDSAVYLCASSPIQRAYEQYFGPGTRLTVT.

This clonotype was picked up a small number of times. The chain recombines TRBV7-3 with TRBJ1-2; no firm D call. V was shortened by 5 bases and J by 3 bases, with 13 bases between the two germline ends. CDR3 size: 14 residues. Germline V gene data show CDR1 as SGHTA and CDR2 as FQGTGA. CDR3 coding DNA: TGTGCCAGCAGCCCCCGGGCCGGGGACTATGGCTACACCTTC. This encodes CASSPRAGDYGYTF.

This clonotype was counted only a few times. The rearrangement joins TRBV7-9 to TRBJ2-1; 7 nucleotides line up with TRBD2. V gave up 4 bases and J gave up 9 bases; unmatched junction bases: 12. CDR1 and CDR2 (germline): SEHNR, FQNEAQ (reference sequence). There are 15 residues in the CDR3. CDR3: CASSSGLVRRGEQFF. The DNA of the CDR3 is TGTGCCAGCAGCTCCGGACTAGTGAGACGTGGTGAGCAGTTCTTC.

This clonotype was observed a few times. The chain employs TRBV20-1 and TRBJ2-2; TRBD2 agrees at 14 bases. The CDR3 has 17 amino acids. Germline V gene lookup returns CDR1 DFQATT and CDR2 SNEGSKA (reference sequence). V was pared by 2 bases and J by 1 base, with 3 bases of the junction left unmatched. CDR3 sequence (DNA): TGCAGTGCTAGATCGGGACTAGCGGGAGAGAACACCGGGGAGCTGTTTTTT. Translating it yields CSARSGLAGENTGELFF.

The chain carries TRBV4-1 and TRBJ2-1; tentative D call: TRBD1 (6 bases). V dropped 3 bases and J dropped 3 bases, with 12 bases sitting between them. The V gene's germline CDR1 is MGHRA and CDR2 YSYEKL. This CDR3 is built from 15 residues. The CDR3 bases are TGCGCCAGCAGCCAGAACACAGGGAGCTACAATGAGCAGTTCTTC. Translated: CASSQNTGSYNEQFF.

The chain carries TRBV4-1 and TRBJ2-2; weak D call: TRBD2 (5 bases). V dropped 5 bases and J dropped 5 bases, with 9 bases sitting between them. The CDR3 spans 13 residues. Germline CDR1 and CDR2: MGHRA and YSYEKL. The CDR3 here is CASSARGTGELFF. The CDR3 region has the DNA TGCGCCAGCAGCGCCCGCGGGACCGGGGAGCTGTTTTTT.

This clonotype came up many times. J is TRBJ1-2 and V is TRBV27; D is undetermined. The CDR3 loop spans 16 amino acids. The V end was cut by 2 bases, the J end by 6 bases, with 19 bases between. Germline V CDR1 and CDR2: MNHEY, SMNVEV (reference sequence). In DNA form, the CDR3 reads TGTGCCAGCAGTTTAACCTCAAGGGAGGTCAGTGATGGCTACACCTTC. It encodes CASSLTSREVSDGYTF.

V gene TRBV27 combines with J gene TRBJ1-5, with TRBD1 matching over 10 bases. The ends lost 6 bases at V and 5 bases at J; junction bases unmatched: 4. The CDR3 spans 14 residues. CDR1 MNHEY and CDR2 SMNVEV come from the germline V gene (reference sequence). DNA of the CDR3: TGTGCCAGCAGGGGACAGGGGTATGATCAGCCCCAGCATTTT. This sequence encodes CASRGQGYDQPQHF.

This clonotype was counted only a few times. This chain links TRBV3-1 with TRBJ1-5; D unresolved. Trimming stripped 4 bases from V and 4 bases from J, with 14 bases between. Germline-derived CDR1 and CDR2 are LGHDT and YNNKEL (reference sequence). This CDR3 has 15 amino acids. CDR3: CASSLSTVGNQPQHF. In nucleotides, the CDR3 is TGTGCCAGCAGCCTTTCCACGGTCGGAAATCAGCCCCAGCATTTT.

The CDR3: CSATGTDRQETQYF. DNA of the CDR3: TGCAGTGCTACCGGGACAGATAGGCAAGAGACCCAGTACTTC. V and J are TRBV20-1 and TRBJ2-5; 7 positions agree with TRBD1. Germline assignment: CDR1 DFQATT and CDR2 SNEGSKA (reference sequence). This CDR3 has 14 amino acids. J was trimmed by 2 bases and V by 4 bases; bases with no gene match: 7.

The rearrangement links TRBV27 to TRBJ2-7; perhaps TRBD2 as D (6 bases). The CDR3 is made up of 15 amino acids. The V end lost 4 bases, the J end lost 3 bases, and 16 bases lay between the germline ends. Germline V CDR1 and CDR2: MNHEY, SMNVEV (reference sequence). The CDR3 protein is CASSWGGGGVYEQYF. CDR3 DNA sequence: TGTGCCAGCAGTTGGGGAGGAGGAGGGGTCTACGAGCAGTACTTC.

This clonotype was counted only a few times. The CDR3 reads CASSLEADSPEQFF. CDR3 coding DNA: TGTGCCAGCAGCTTGGAGGCGGACTCTCCGGAGCAGTTCTTC. This rearrangement joins TRBV5-6 to TRBJ2-1; perhaps TRBD2 as D (5 bases). V was shortened by 0 bases and J by 10 bases, with 14 bases between the two germline ends. This CDR3 spans 14 amino acids. Germline assignment: CDR1 SGHDT and CDR2 YYEEEE.

A few counts support this clonotype. V and J are TRBV20-1 and TRBJ2-1, with unresolved D. The ends were cut back, 6 bases at V and 5 bases at J, with 26 bases in the middle. CDR3 length: 17 amino acids. Per the germline V gene, CDR1 is DFQATT and CDR2 is SNEGSKA (reference sequence). The DNA of the CDR3 is TGCAGTGCCTCACCTATCGTTCGAGACGGGCTAGACAATGAGCAGTTCTTC. Encoded protein: CSASPIVRDGLDNEQFF.

The chain carries TRBV27 and TRBJ2-7; a possible D gene is TRBD2 (6 bases). V lost 2 bases, J lost 7 bases, and 18 bases lay in between. The CDR3 extends over 15 amino acids. CDR1 and CDR2 (germline): MNHEY, SMNVEV (reference sequence). The CDR3, as DNA: TGTGCCAGCAGTTTAAGCGGTTGGGATGCGGGGGAGCAGTACTTC. Protein sequence: CASSLSGWDAGEQYF.

The chain carries TRBV20-1 and TRBJ2-7; D unclear. Germline V CDR1 and CDR2: DFQATT, SNEGSKA (reference sequence). V shed 1 base and J shed 0 bases, with 4 bases lying between them. This CDR3 has 12 residues. The CDR3 nucleotides are TGCAGTGCTAGAGGAGTCTCCTACGAGCAGTACTTC. Translated, it gives CSARGVSYEQYF.

This clonotype was counted at least ten times. This chain joins TRBV27 and TRBJ2-5; D is unclear. CDR3 length: 10 amino acids. From germline, CDR1 is MNHEY and CDR2 SMNVEV (reference sequence). Deletions cut 4 bases from V and 5 bases from J, with 2 bases between. The CDR3: CASSYETQYF. The CDR3 nucleotides read TGTGCCAGCAGTTACGAGACCCAGTACTTC.

This sequence joins TRBV7-3 and TRBJ2-3, with TRBD1 as a possible D gene (6 bases). The germline CDR1 and CDR2 sequences are SGHTA and FQGTGA. There are 13 residues in the CDR3. V was cut by 2 bases and J by 4 bases, with 7 bases left in between. In DNA form, the CDR3 reads TGTGCCAGCAGCTTAGGACAGCCAGATACGCAGTATTTT. Translating it yields CASSLGQPDTQYF. Full variable domain (outside the CDR3, taken from reference TRBV7-3 and TRBJ2-3): GAGVSQTPSNKVTEKGKYVELRCDPISGHTALYWYRQSLGQGPEFLIYFQGTGAADDSGLPNDRFFAVRPEGSVSTLKIQRTERGDSAVYLCASSLGQPDTQYFGPGTRLTVL.

In this sample, this clonotype turned up a few times. This sequence joins TRBV5-5 and TRBJ2-1; D unresolved. This CDR3 has 15 residues. Germline CDR1 and CDR2: SGHKS and YYEKEE (reference sequence). V was trimmed by 5 bases and J by 3 bases, leaving 15 bases between them. The CDR3 here is CASRPLGIDYNEQFF. The DNA of the CDR3 is TGTGCCAGCAGACCTCTGGGAATCGACTACAATGAGCAGTTCTTC.

The chain couples TRBV11-2 to TRBJ2-7, with D perhaps matching TRBD1 (6 bases). V shed 5 bases and J shed 7 bases, with 18 bases lying between them. The CDR3 is 14 residues long. Germline CDR1 and CDR2: SGHAT and FQNNGV. The CDR3 DNA reads TGTGCCAGCAGCCAAAGGACCTTGACAGGAGAGCAGTACTTC. It encodes CASSQRTLTGEQYF. The full variable domain, completed using reference TRBV11-2 and TRBJ2-7, is EAGVAQSPRYKIIEKRQSVAFWCNPISGHATLYWYQQILGQGPKLLIQFQNNGVVDDSQLPKDRFSAERLKGVDSTLKIQPAKLEDSAVYLCASSQRTLTGEQYFGPGTRLTVT.

The gene calls are TRBV20-1 and TRBJ1-4, with 8 bases fitting TRBD1. The CDR3 totals 15 residues. Germline V lookup: CDR1 DFQATT, CDR2 SNEGSKA (reference sequence). V trimming: 0 bases; J trimming: 5 bases; junction bases outside the gene matches: 5. CDR3 bases: TGCAGTGCTAGAGATCTGGCAGGGGGCAATGAAAAACTGTTTTTT. Residues: CSARDLAGGNEKLFF.